This T cell receptor (beta chain) is drawn from a study of T-cell memory formation after mild COVID-19. A single record per CDR3 protein comes from TCRdb applying MiXCR to the 5' RACE reads. The repertoire has 100,000 to 130,000 distinct CDR3 sequences, around an eighth of them found once; the top ten carry 35% to 50%. The CDR3 runs 15 residues. CDR1 and CDR2 from the germline V gene are SQVTM and ANQGSEA. Trimming left V 6 bases short and J 8 bases short, with 25 bases between. This clonotype came up many times. This chain connects TRBV29-1 to TRBJ1-2; no clear D. The receptor's source is a man between 18 and 35 years old who had mild COVID-19 (a few samples of this study predate the infection). Cell type and time point are not known. Sequences were obtained from PBMCs or a T cell subset sorted from them (not recorded which). The CDR3 region is CSVSSENFGVGGYTF. DNA of the CDR3: TGCAGCGTCTCCTCGGAGAATTTCGGCGTAGGGGGCTACACCTTC.